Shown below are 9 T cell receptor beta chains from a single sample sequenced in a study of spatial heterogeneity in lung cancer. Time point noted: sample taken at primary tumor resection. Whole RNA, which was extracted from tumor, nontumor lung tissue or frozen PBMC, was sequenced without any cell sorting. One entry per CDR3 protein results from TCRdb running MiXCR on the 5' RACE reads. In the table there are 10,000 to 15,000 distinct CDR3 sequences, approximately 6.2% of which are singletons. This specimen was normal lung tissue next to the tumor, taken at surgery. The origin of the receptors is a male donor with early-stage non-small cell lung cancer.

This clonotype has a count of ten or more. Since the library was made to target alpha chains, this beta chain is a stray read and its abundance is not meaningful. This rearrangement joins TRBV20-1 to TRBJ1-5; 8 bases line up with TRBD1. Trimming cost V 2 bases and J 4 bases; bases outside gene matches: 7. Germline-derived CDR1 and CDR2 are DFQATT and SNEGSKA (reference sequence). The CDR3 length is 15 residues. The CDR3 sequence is CSARQGASANQPQHF. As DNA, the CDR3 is TGCAGTGCTAGACAGGGGGCTTCTGCGAATCAGCCCCAGCATTTT.

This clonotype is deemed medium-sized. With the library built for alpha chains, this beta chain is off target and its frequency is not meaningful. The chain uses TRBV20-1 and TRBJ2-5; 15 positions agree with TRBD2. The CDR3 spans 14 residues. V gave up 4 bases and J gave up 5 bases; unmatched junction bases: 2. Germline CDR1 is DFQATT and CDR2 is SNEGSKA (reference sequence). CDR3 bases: TGCAGTGCTATCGGGACTAGCGGGAGGGAGACCCAGTACTTC. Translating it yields CSAIGTSGRETQYF.

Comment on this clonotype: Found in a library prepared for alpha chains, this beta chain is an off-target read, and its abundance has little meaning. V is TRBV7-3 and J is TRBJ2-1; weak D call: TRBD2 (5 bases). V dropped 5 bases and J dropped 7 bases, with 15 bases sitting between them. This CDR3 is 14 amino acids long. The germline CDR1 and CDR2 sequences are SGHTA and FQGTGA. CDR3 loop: CASSPRAEVNEQFF. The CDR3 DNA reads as TGTGCCAGCAGCCCCCGGGCGGAGGTGAATGAGCAGTTCTTC.

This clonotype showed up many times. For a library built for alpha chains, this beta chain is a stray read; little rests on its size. CDR3 bases: TGTGCCAGCAGCCCCGACGACAGGGACACTGAAGCTTTCTTT. Translating it yields CASSPDDRDTEAFF. The genes are TRBV11-2 and TRBJ1-1; 7 nucleotides align to TRBD1. V was clipped by 5 bases and J by 3 bases; unmatched bases: 6. This CDR3 is 14 amino acids long. Germline loops: CDR1 SGHAT, CDR2 FQNNGV.

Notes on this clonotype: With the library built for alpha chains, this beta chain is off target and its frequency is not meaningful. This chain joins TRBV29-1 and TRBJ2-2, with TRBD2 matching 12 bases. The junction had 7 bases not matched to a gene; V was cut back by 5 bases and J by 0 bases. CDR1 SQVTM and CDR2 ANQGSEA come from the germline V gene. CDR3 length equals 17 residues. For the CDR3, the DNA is TGCAGCGTTCTGCCTAGCGGGAGGGAAACGAACACCGGGGAGCTGTTTTTT. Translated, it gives CSVLPSGRETNTGELFF.

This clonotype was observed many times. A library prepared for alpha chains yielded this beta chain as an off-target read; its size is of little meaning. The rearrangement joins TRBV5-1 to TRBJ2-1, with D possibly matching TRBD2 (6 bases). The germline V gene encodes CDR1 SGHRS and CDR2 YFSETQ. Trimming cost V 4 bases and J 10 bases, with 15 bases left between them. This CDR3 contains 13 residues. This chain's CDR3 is CASSLLNGGEQFF. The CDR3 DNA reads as TGCGCCAGCAGCCTACTGAACGGAGGGGAGCAGTTCTTC.

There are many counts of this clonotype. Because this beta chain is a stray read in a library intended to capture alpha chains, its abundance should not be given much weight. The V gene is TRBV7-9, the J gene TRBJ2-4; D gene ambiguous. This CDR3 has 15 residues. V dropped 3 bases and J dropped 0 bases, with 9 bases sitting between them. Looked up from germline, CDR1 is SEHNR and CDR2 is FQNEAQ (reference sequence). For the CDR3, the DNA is TGTGCCAGCAGCTTCGCAGATAGAGCCAAAAACATTCAGTACTTC. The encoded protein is CASSFADRAKNIQYF.

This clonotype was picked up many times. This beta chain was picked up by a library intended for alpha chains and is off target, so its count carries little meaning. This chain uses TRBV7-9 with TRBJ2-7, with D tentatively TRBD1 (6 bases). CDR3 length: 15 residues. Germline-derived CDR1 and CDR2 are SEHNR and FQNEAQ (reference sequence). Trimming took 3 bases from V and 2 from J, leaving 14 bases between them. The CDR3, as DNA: TGTGCCAGCAGCTTCGAGACAGGCGGCCCCTACGAGCAGTACTTC. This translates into CASSFETGGPYEQYF.

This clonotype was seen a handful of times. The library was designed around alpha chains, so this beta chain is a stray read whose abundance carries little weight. For the CDR3, the DNA is TGTGCCAGCAGTTACCGGGACCCTCAGCCCCAGCATTTT. It yields the protein CASSYRDPQPQHF. The chain couples TRBV6-2 or TRBV6-3 to TRBJ1-5, with D tentatively TRBD1 (5 bases). The germline V gene has CDR1 MNHEY and CDR2 SVGEGT. Trimming took off 2 bases at V and 6 bases at J, with 8 bases between the two ends. The CDR3 length is 13 residues.